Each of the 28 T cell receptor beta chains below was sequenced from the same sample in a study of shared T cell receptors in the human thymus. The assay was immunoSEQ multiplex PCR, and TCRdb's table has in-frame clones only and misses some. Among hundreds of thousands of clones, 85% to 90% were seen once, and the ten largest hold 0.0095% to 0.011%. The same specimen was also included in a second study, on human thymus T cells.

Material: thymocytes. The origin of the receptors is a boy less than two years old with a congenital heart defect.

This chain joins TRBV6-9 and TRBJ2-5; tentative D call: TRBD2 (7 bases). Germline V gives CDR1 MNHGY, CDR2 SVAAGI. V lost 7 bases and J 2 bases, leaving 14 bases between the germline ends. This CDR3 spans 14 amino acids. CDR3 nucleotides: TGTGCCAGCACTTTGGGGGGGCCACAAGAGACCCAGTACTTC. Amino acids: CASTLGGPQETQYF.

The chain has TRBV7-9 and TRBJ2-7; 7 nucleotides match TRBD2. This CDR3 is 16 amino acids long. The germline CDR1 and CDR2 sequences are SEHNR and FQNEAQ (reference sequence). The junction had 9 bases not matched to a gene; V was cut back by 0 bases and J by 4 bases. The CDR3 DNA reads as TGTGCCAGCAGCTTAGCGGGGAGGGGAGGGTCTTACGAGCAGTACTTC. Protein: CASSLAGRGGSYEQYF. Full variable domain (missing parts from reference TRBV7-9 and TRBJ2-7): DTGVSQNPRHKITKRGQNVTFRCDPISEHNRLYWYRQTLGQGPEFLTYFQNEAQLEKSRLLSDRFSAERPKGSFSTLEIQRTEQGDSAMYLCASSLAGRGGSYEQYFGPGTRLTVT.

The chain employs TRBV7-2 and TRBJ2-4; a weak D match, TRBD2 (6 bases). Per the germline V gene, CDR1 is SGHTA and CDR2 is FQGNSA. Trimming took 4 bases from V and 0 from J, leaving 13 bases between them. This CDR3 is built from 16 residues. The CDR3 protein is CASSWKRALAKNIQYF. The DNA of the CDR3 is TGTGCCAGCAGCTGGAAGCGGGCCCTAGCCAAAAACATTCAGTACTTC.

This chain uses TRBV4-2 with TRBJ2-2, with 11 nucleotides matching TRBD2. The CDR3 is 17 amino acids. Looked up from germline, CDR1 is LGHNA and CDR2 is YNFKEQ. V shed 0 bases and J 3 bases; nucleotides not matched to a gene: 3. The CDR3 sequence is CASSQDSGRAYTGELFF. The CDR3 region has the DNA TGTGCCAGCAGCCAAGATAGCGGGAGGGCCTACACCGGGGAGCTGTTTTTT.

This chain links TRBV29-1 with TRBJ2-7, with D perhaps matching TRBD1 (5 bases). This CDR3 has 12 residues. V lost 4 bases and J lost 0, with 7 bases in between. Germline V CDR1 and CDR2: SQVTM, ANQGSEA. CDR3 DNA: TGCAGCGTTGCAGGGTCCTCCTACGAGCAGTACTTC. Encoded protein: CSVAGSSYEQYF.

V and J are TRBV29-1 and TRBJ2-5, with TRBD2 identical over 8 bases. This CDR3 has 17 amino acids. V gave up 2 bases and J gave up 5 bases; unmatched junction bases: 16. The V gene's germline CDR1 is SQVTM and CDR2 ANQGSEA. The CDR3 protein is CSVEFTGGPYGAETQYF. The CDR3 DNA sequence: TGCAGCGTTGAATTTACGGGAGGGCCGTATGGGGCCGAGACCCAGTACTTC.

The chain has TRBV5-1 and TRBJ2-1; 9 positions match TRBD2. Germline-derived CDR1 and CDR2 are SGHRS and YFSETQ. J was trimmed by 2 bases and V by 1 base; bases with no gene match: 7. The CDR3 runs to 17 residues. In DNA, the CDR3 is TGCGCCAGCAGCTTGAGGGCTAGCGGGACTCCCTACAATGAGCAGTTCTTC. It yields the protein CASSLRASGTPYNEQFF. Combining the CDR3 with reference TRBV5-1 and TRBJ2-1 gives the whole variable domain KAGVTQTPRYLIKTRGQQVTLSCSPISGHRSVSWYQQTPGQGLQFLFEYFSETQRNKGNFPGRFSGRQFSNSRSEMNVSTLELGDSALYLCASSLRASGTPYNEQFFGPGTRLTVL.

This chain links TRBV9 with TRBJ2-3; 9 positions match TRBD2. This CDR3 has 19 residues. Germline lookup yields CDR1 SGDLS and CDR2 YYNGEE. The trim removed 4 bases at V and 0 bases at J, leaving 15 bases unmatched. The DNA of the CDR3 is TGTGCCAGCAGCATCCAGACTAGCGGAGTTCCTACTAGCACAGATACGCAGTATTTT. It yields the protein CASSIQTSGVPTSTDTQYF.

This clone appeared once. CDR3 DNA: TGTGCCAGCTCACGACCAGCTTGGCGGGAGTATCGGGAGACCCAGTACTTC. Translation: CASSRPAWREYRETQYF. This sequence joins TRBV18 and TRBJ2-5, with 7 nucleotides matching TRBD2. This CDR3 contains 17 residues. V shed 4 bases, J shed 5 bases, and the junction held 16 bases outside the gene matches. CDR1 is KGHSH and CDR2 is LQKENI in the germline V gene. The full variable domain, completed using reference TRBV18 and TRBJ2-5, is NAGVMQNPRHLVRRRGQEARLRCSPMKGHSHVYWYRQLPEEGLKFMVYLQKENIIDESGMPKERFSAEFPKEGPSILRIQQVVRGDSAAYFCASSRPAWREYRETQYFGPGTRLLVL.

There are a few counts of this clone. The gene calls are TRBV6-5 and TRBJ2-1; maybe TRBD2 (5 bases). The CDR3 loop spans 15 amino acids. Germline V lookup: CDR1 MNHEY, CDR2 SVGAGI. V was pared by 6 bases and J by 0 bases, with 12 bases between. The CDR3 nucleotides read TGTGCCAGCAGCCCCTTAGGGAGCTCCTACAATGAGCAGTTCTTC. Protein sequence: CASSPLGSSYNEQFF.

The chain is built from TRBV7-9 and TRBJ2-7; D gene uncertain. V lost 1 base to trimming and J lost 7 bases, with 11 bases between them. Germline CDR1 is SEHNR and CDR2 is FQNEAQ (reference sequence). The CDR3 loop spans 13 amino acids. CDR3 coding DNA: TGTGCCAGCAGCTTAGAAGCGCCCGTTGAGCAGTACTTC. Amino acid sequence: CASSLEAPVEQYF.

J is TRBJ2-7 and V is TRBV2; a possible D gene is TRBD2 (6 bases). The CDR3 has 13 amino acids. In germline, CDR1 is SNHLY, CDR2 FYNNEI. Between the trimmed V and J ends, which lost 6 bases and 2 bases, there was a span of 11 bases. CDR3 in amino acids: CASRREWTYEQYF. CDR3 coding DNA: TGTGCCAGCAGACGGGAGTGGACCTACGAGCAGTACTTC. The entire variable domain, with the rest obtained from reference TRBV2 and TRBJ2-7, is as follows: EPEVTQTPSHQVTQMGQEVILRCVPISNHLYFYWYRQILGQKVEFLVSFYNNEISEKSEIFDDQFSVERPDGSNFTLKIRSTKLEDSAMYFCASRREWTYEQYFGPGTRLTVT.

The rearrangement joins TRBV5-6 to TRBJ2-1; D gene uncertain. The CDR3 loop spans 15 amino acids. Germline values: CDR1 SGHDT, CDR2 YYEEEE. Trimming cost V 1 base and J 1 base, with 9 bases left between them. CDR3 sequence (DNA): TGTGCCAGCAGCTTGCCTAGTGGGTCCTACAATGAGCAGTTCTTC. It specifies CASSLPSGSYNEQFF.

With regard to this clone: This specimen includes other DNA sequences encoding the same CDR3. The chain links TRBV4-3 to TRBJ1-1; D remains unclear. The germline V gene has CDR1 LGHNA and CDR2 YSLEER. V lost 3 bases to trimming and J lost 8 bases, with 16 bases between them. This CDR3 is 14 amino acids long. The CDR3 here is CASSQDRGGLEAFF. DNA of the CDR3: TGCGCCAGCAGCCAGGATAGAGGTGGCCTGGAAGCTTTCTTT.

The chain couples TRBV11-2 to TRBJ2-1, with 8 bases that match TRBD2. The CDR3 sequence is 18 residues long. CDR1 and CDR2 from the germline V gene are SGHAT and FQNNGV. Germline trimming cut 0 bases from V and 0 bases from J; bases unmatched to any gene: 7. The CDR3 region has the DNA TGTGCCAGCAGCTTAGAAGGATTGGGGACTAGCTCCTACAATGAGCAGTTCTTC. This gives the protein CASSLEGLGTSSYNEQFF.

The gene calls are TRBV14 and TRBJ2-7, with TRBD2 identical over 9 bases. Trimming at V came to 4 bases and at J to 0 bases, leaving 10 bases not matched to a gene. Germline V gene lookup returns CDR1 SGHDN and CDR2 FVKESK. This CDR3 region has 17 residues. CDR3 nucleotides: TGTGCCAGCAGCCCCGGCCCTAGCGGGGATAGCTCCTACGAGCAGTACTTC. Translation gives CASSPGPSGDSSYEQYF.

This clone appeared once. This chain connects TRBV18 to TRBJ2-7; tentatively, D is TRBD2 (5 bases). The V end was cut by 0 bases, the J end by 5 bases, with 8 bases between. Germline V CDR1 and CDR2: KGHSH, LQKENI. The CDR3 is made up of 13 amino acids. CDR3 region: CASSPPETNEQYF. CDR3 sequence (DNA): TGTGCCAGCTCACCACCTGAGACTAACGAGCAGTACTTC. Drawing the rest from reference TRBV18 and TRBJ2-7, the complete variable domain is NAGVMQNPRHLVRRRGQEARLRCSPMKGHSHVYWYRQLPEEGLKFMVYLQKENIIDESGMPKERFSAEFPKEGPSILRIQQVVRGDSAAYFCASSPPETNEQYFGPGTRLTVT.

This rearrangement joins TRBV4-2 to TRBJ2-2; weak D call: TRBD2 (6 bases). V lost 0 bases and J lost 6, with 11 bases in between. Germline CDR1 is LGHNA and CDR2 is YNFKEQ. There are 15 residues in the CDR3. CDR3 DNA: TGTGCCAGCAGCCAAGACGGGAGTAGGGCCGGGGAGCTGTTTTTT. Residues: CASSQDGSRAGELFF.

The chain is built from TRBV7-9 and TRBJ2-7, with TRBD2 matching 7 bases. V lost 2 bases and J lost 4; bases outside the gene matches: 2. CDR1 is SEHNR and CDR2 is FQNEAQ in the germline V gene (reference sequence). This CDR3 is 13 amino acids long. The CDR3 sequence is CASSLTSVYEQYF. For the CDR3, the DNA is TGTGCCAGCAGCTTAACTAGCGTGTACGAGCAGTACTTC.

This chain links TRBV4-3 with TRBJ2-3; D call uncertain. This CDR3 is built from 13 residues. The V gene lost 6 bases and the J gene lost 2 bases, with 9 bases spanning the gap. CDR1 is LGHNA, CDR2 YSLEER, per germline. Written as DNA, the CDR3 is TGCGCCAGCAGTACTGCCTTCACAGATACGCAGTATTTT. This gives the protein CASSTAFTDTQYF.

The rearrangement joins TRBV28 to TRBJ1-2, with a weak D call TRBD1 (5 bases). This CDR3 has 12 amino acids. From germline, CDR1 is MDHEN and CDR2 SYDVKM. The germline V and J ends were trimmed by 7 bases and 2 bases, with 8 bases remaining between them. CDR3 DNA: TGTGCCAGCAAGAAGGGGAACTATGGCTACACCTTC. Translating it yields CASKKGNYGYTF.

The CDR3 sequence: CASSLQGRYEQYF. The CDR3 DNA follows: TGCGCCAGCAGCTTACAGGGGCGCTACGAGCAGTACTTC. The chain joins TRBV5-1 to TRBJ2-7, with 7 positions matching TRBD1. This CDR3 region has 13 residues. The germline CDR1 and CDR2 sequences are SGHRS and YFSETQ. The V segment lost 2 bases and the J segment 3 bases; nucleotides outside the gene matches: 2.

CDR3 DNA sequence: TGTGCCAGCTCGACAGGACAGTGGAACACTGAAGCTTTCTTT. It codes for CASSTGQWNTEAFF. The genes are TRBV6-1 and TRBJ1-1; D might be TRBD1 (6 bases). Germline CDR1 is MNHNS and CDR2 is SASEGT. V was cut by 8 bases and J by 1 base, with 14 bases left in between. The CDR3 is made up of 14 amino acids.

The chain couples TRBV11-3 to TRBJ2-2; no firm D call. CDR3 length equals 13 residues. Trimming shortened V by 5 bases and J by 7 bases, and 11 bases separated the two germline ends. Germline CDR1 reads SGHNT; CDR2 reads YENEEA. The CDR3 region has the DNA TGTGCCAGCAGCCTCTCCAGAAACGGGGAGCTGTTTTTT. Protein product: CASSLSRNGELFF.

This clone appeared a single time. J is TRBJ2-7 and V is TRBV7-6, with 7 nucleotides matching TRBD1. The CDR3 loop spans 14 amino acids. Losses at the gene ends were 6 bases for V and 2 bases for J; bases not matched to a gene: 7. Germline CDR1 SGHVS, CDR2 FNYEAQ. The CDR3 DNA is TGTGCCAGCAGTATCGGGACAGTAGCCTACGAGCAGTACTTC. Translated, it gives CASSIGTVAYEQYF. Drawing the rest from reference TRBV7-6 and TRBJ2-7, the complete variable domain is GAGVSQSPRYKVTKRGQDVALRCDPISGHVSLYWYRQALGQGPEFLTYFNYEAQQDKSGLPNDRFSAERPEGSISTLTIQRTEQRDSAMYRCASSIGTVAYEQYFGPGTRLTVT.

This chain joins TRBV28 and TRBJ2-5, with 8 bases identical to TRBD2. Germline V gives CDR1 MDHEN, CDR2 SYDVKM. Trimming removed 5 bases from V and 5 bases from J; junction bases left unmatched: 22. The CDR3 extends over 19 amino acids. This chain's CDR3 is CASSPREGGEKGVWETQYF. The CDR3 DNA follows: TGTGCCAGCAGTCCCCGGGAGGGGGGTGAAAAGGGGGTGTGGGAGACCCAGTACTTC.

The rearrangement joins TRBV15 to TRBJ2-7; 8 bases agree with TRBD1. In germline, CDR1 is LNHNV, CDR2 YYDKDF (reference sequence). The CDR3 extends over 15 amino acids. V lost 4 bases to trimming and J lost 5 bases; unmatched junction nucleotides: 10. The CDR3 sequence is CATSNHSGGGHEQYF. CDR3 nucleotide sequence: TGTGCCACCAGCAACCACTCAGGGGGCGGACACGAGCAGTACTTC.

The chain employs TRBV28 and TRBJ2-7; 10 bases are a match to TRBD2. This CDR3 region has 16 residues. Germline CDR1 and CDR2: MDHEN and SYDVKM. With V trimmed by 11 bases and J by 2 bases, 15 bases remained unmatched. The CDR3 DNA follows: TGTGCCCCAGTGCAATCACTAGCGGGGATCCCCTACGAGCAGTACTTC. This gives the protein CAPVQSLAGIPYEQYF.